Listed below are T cell receptor beta chains from one sample, sequenced in a study of T cells in Graves' hyperthyroidism and ophthalmopathy. TCRdb ran MiXCR on the multiplex PCR reads and lists one entry per CDR3 protein. This sample carries under 700,000 distinct CDR3 sequences, around 42% of them seen once, and the ten largest clones take 8.2%. Material: peripheral blood or thyroid tissue (not recorded which). The receptors derive from a woman aged 18-29 years with Graves' hyperthyroidism. CDR3s include the opening cysteine and the closing phenylalanine or tryptophan. The order of the fields is J gene, V gene, clone size, D gene, CDR3 protein, CDR3 DNA. A D gene is named only where the DNA matches it firmly. Not every row has a clone size; where given, it reads once, few, many or a size class.

TRBJ2-5 TRBV20-1 - TRBD1 CSAERTGRETQYF TGCAGTGCCGAAAGGACAGGGCGAGAGACCCAGTACTTC
TRBJ2-7 TRBV7-8 many - CASSLQGTYEQYF TGTGCCAGCAGCTTGCAGGGGACCTACGAGCAGTACTTC
TRBJ2-3 TRBV19 - TRBD2 CASSIGTSGADTQYF TGTGCCAGTAGTATTGGGACTAGCGGGGCAGATACGCAGTATTTT
TRBJ2-2 TRBV15 - TRBD1 CATSRGQGAHTGELFF TGTGCCACCAGCAGGGGACAGGGGGCGCACACCGGGGAGCTGTTTTTT
TRBJ2-2 TRBV2 - TRBD1 CASSTDRVGTGELFF TGTGCCAGCAGTACGGACAGGGTCGGCACCGGGGAGCTGTTTTTT
TRBJ2-5 TRBV20-1 few - CSARGFQETQYF TGCAGTGCTAGGGGATTTCAAGAGACCCAGTACTTC
TRBJ2-1 TRBV24-1 - - CATSDYNGADEQFF TGTGCCACCAGTGATTATAACGGAGCGGATGAGCAGTTCTTC
TRBJ2-7 TRBV6-5 - - CASSYERGRSYEQYF TGTGCCAGCAGTTACGAACGTGGCCGCTCCTACGAGCAGTACTTC
TRBJ2-7 TRBV9 few TRBD1 CASSTGQGLWEQYF TGTGCCAGCAGCACAGGACAGGGTTTATGGGAGCAGTACTTC
TRBJ2-5 TRBV24-1 - TRBD2 CATSDVTSGQETQYF TGTGCCACCAGTGATGTGACTAGCGGGCAAGAGACCCAGTACTTC
TRBJ1-2 TRBV7-9 - TRBD1 CASSKRIGGNGYTF TGTGCCAGCAGCAAGAGAATAGGGGGCAATGGCTACACCTTC
TRBJ1-5 TRBV6-5 - TRBD1 CASSYGADRGHNQPQHF TGTGCCAGCAGTTACGGAGCGGACAGGGGACATAATCAGCCCCAGCATTTT
TRBJ1-1 TRBV29-1 many - CSVEAPSRGAFF TGCAGCGTTGAAGCTCCCAGCCGGGGGGCTTTCTTT
TRBJ2-5 TRBV15 - TRBD2 CATSTQGRLAGGQETQYF TGTGCCACCAGCACCCAAGGCCGGCTAGCGGGAGGCCAAGAGACCCAGTACTTC
TRBJ2-7 TRBV6-1 - - CASGGAGYEQYF TGTGCCAGCGGGGGGGCAGGCTACGAGCAGTACTTC
TRBJ1-4 TRBV3-1 - - CASSRNTGSYEKLFF TGTGCCAGCAGCCGGAATACAGGGTCTTATGAAAAACTGTTTTTT
TRBJ1-4 TRBV2 few - CASSETVGIEKLFF TGTGCCAGCAGTGAAACTGTGGGCATTGAAAAACTGTTTTTT
TRBJ1-1 TRBV20-1 few TRBD1 CRVLDRGLTEAFF TGCAGGGTCCTCGACAGGGGGCTCACTGAAGCTTTCTTT
TRBJ1-6 TRBV4-1 - - CASSPSGRLPLHF TGCGCCAGCAGCCCCTCGGGGAGGCTTCCCCTCCACTTT
TRBJ2-6 TRBV4-1 medium-sized TRBD2 CASSHVGRSGANVLTF TGCGCCAGCAGCCACGTCGGGAGGTCTGGGGCCAACGTCCTGACTTTC
TRBJ1-2 TRBV29-1 many - CSVSGRQNYGYTF TGCAGCGTCTCCGGGAGGCAGAACTATGGCTACACCTTC
TRBJ1-1 TRBV20-1 many - CSAREWEDTEAFF TGCAGTGCTAGAGAGTGGGAGGACACTGAAGCTTTCTTT
TRBJ2-3 TRBV2 - TRBD1 CASSGGGTGATDTQYF TGTGCCAGCAGTGGAGGGGGGACAGGGGCCACAGATACGCAGTATTTT
TRBJ2-7 TRBV14 few - CASSQDVSSYEQYF TGTGCCAGCAGCCAAGATGTAAGCTCCTACGAGCAGTACTTC
TRBJ2-2 TRBV7-9 few TRBD2 CASSLRPSGKSTGELFF TGTGCCAGCAGCTTAAGGCCTAGCGGGAAGAGCACCGGGGAGCTGTTTTTT
TRBJ1-2 TRBV24-1 many TRBD1 CATSDPDRDAGYTF TGTGCCACCAGTGATCCCGACAGGGACGCTGGCTACACCTTC
TRBJ1-5 TRBV20-1 - - CSARKPGISQPQHF TGCAGTGCTAGAAAACCGGGAATCAGTCAGCCCCAGCATTTT
TRBJ1-3 TRBV7-9 - - CASSLALGGSTIYF TGTGCCAGCAGCTTAGCGCTGGGCGGGAGCACCATATATTTT
TRBJ1-2 TRBV29-1 - - CSVGQGYKSGYTF TGCAGCGTGGGACAAGGATACAAGAGTGGCTACACCTTC
TRBJ2-6 TRBV7-9 many - CASSERAGANVLTF TGTGCCAGCAGCGAGAGGGCTGGGGCCAACGTCCTGACTTTC
TRBJ2-2 TRBV11-1 - TRBD2 CASSPPGLAGEAGELFF TGTGCCAGCAGCCCTCCGGGACTAGCGGGAGAGGCCGGGGAGCTGTTTTTT
TRBJ2-6 TRBV6-5 many - CASTRGSTGANVLTF TGTGCCAGCACCCGGGGGTCCACTGGGGCCAACGTCCTGACTTTC
TRBJ1-6 TRBV12-3/TRBV12-4 - - CASSFLYSPLHF TGTGCCAGCAGTTTCTTATATTCACCCCTCCACTTT
TRBJ2-2 TRBV19 - TRBD2 CASSSGLATGELFF TGTGCCAGTAGTTCAGGACTAGCTACCGGGGAGCTGTTTTTT
TRBJ1-5 TRBV20-1 - - CSARDGRGDQPQHF TGCAGTGCTAGAGATGGGAGGGGGGATCAGCCCCAGCATTTT
TRBJ2-7 TRBV29-1 - TRBD1 CSVGGTGNEQYF TGCAGCGTTGGGGGGACAGGGAACGAGCAGTACTTC
TRBJ1-2 TRBV2 many - CASSPRSPRGGYTF TGTGCCAGCAGTCCACGTTCGCCCCGCGGTGGCTACACCTTC
TRBJ1-5 TRBV10-3 many - CAISIGSLGDQPQHF TGTGCCATCAGTATTGGATCCCTGGGCGATCAGCCCCAGCATTTT
TRBJ1-3 TRBV7-9 - - CASSSKEGGNTIYF TGTGCCAGCAGCTCGAAAGAGGGGGGAAACACCATATATTTT
TRBJ2-7 TRBV20-1 few TRBD2 CSARWLAGSVSDF TGCAGTGCTAGATGGCTAGCGGGCTCCGTCTCCGACTTC
TRBJ1-1 TRBV19 - - CASSANRARAFF TGTGCCAGTAGTGCTAACAGGGCTCGGGCTTTCTTT
TRBJ1-5 TRBV2 - TRBD1 CASSLTGTGKNQPQHF TGTGCCAGCAGTTTAACCGGGACAGGCAAAAATCAGCCCCAGCATTTT
TRBJ1-2 TRBV20-1 - TRBD1 CSFLRDRIIYGYTF TGCAGTTTCCTCCGGGACAGGATAATTTATGGCTACACCTTC
TRBJ2-3 TRBV4-2 once - CASSQGRTGLGLVPDTQYF TGTGCCAGCAGCCAAGGGCGGACAGGGCTGGGACTAGTCCCAGATACGCAGTATTTT
TRBJ2-7 TRBV6-6 few TRBD1 CASKRDRGSYEQYF TGTGCCAGTAAGCGGGACAGGGGATCCTACGAGCAGTACTTC
TRBJ1-6 TRBV11-2 many - CASSAGPLGSPLHF TGTGCCAGCAGCGCAGGACCTTTGGGGTCACCCCTCCACTTT
TRBJ2-7 TRBV7-9 few - CASIRPGQGGSYEQYF TGTGCCAGCATTCGACCTGGGCAGGGCGGGTCCTACGAGCAGTACTTC
TRBJ1-5 TRBV29-1 - TRBD1 CSSPDRVGQPQHF TGCAGCTCACCGGACAGGGTTGGTCAGCCCCAGCATTTT
TRBJ1-3 TRBV6-1 - - CASSDPRQKGNTIYF TGTGCCAGCAGTGATCCGCGACAGAAGGGAAACACCATATATTTT
TRBJ2-7 TRBV20-1 few - CSATKDPPGSYEQYF TGCAGTGCTACCAAAGATCCCCCAGGGTCCTACGAGCAGTACTTC
TRBJ2-2 TRBV24-1 few - CATSDLPWRNTGELFF TGTGCCACCAGTGATCTACCCTGGAGGAACACCGGGGAGCTGTTTTTT
TRBJ1-1 TRBV24-1 many - CATSDTTTGHTEAFF TGTGCCACCAGTGATACTACTACAGGGCACACTGAAGCTTTCTTT
TRBJ1-6 TRBV2 many TRBD1 CASVYDRGSPLHF TGTGCCAGCGTCTACGACAGGGGTTCACCCCTCCACTTT